The clone carrying this TCR beta chain came up once. No antigen is known for it. This entry comes from a study of shared clonotypes between healthy human individuals. In the study overall: Researchers drew samples from two women and a few men aged 18 to 49. Study-wide results and limits: Unshared clonotypes carried lower generation probabilities than those common to all four donors.

Naive CD8 isolation took CD45RO-negative cells positively selected for CCR7 and excluded terminally differentiated effector memory CD45RA+ cells. Germline V gene lookup returns CDR1 SQVTM and CDR2 ANQGSEA. The CDR3 runs 13 residues. Trimming shortened V by 7 bases and J by 1 base, and 13 bases separated the two germline ends. Evenly divided among several immunoSEQ plates was the genomic DNA of each subset. In the sorted-subset replicate PCRs, about 190 ng DNA, some 30,000 T cell genomes, was used. Sequencing was performed with immunoSEQ multiplex PCR; in TCRdb, only in-frame clones are kept and a portion is missing. The table includes about 2 million clones, about 94% detected once.

The clonotype was recovered from a man aged 18 to 29 in good health. The sample consisted of naive CD8+ T cells sorted from blood. This chain uses TRBV29-1 with TRBJ2-5, with D tentatively TRBD1 (6 bases). The CDR3 region has the DNA TGCAGCGCCCGGGACATCATCCAAGAGACCCAGTACTTC. It is translated as CSARDIIQETQYF.